This T cell receptor (beta chain) was found in a study of blood T cell repertoires in COVID-19. Study at large: COVID-19 samples, acute and convalescent, were from the United States, Italy and Spain. PBMCs, B-cell-depleted T cells, or T cells were the source of the cDNA or gDNA that made up the material.

Authors' data handling: Counts of nucleated cells, estimated from reference gene primer amplification, were obtained. Only in-frame clones appear in the TCRdb table, and some are missing; sequencing was by immunoSEQ multiplex PCR. V and J calls and clone size follow that table, whereas D and trimming were derived from the DNA. The sample lists 200,000 or so clones, about 84% occurring once. The CDR3 is made up of 12 amino acids. From germline, CDR1 is SGHVS and CDR2 FQNEAQ. Trimming left V 4 bases short and J 5 bases short, with 9 bases between. The V and J genes are TRBV7-8 and TRBJ2-7; TRBD1 might be the D (6 bases). Material for sequencing was peripheral blood. This TCR was sampled from a woman in her thirties with acute or convalescent COVID-19. This CDR3 reads CASSSTGNEQYF. CDR3 bases: TGTGCCAGCAGCTCCACAGGGAACGAGCAGTACTTC.